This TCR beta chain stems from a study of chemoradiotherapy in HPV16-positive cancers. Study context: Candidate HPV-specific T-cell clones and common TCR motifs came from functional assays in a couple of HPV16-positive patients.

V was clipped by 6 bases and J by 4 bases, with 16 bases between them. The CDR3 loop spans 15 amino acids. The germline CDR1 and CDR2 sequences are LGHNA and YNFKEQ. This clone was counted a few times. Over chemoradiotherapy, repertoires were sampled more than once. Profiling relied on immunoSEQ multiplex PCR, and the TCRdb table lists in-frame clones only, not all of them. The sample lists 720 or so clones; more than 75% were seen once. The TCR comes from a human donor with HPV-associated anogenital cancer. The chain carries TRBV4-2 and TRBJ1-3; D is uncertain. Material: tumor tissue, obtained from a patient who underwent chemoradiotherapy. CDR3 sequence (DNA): TGTGCCAGCAGTCCAGGTTATGGAGAAGGAAACACCATATATTTT. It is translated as CASSPGYGEGNTIYF.